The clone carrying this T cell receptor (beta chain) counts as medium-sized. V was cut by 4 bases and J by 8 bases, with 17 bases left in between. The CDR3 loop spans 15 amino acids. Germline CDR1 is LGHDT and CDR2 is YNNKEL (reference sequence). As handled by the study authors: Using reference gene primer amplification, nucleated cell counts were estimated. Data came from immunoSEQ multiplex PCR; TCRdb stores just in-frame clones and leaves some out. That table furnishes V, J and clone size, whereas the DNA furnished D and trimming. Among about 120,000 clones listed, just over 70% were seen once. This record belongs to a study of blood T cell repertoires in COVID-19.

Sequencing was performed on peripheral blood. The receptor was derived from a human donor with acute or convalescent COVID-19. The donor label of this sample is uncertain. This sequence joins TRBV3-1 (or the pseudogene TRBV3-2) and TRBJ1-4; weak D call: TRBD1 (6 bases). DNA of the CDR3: TGTGCCAGCAGCCCGCGGCGAGGGGGAAGGGAAAAACTGTTTTTT. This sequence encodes CASSPRRGGREKLFF.